This record looks at one T cell receptor beta chain sequence and its context. Its antigen remains unidentified. A much larger clone differs from this one at a single base, so this may be a read error. This entry belongs to a study of T-cell reconstitution after alpha-beta-depleted transplantation in children. Study results and limitations: Newly produced T cells mostly provided counts and TCRbeta diversity after one year, as hyperexpanded clones declined. Recipient T cells and thymic progenitors that survived gave rise to the high TCRbeta diversity observed at day 60 in some patients.

Germline assignment: CDR1 DFQATT and CDR2 SNEGSKA (reference sequence). This CDR3 spans 14 amino acids. Using unique molecular identifiers, the investigators prepared the TCRbeta library. In TCRdb, the PCR reads were re-called with MiXCR into one record per CDR3 protein. The sample records 670,000 or so distinct CDR3 sequences, roughly 14% being singletons. J is TRBJ1-1 and V is TRBV20-1; 9 bases map to TRBD1. This specimen was PBMCs, taken before TCRalphabeta/CD19-depleted stem cell transplant. This TCR was sampled from a girl aged 2 to 10 with congenital amegakaryocytic thrombocytopenia, due to receive a stem cell transplant. The chain's CDR3 is CSARETGGYTEAYF. CDR3 in DNA: TGCAGTGCTAGAGAGACAGGGGGGTACACTGAAGCTTACTTT.